Listed below are T cell receptor beta chains from one sample, sequenced in a study of cytomegalovirus exposure and HLA in healthy donors. Measured with immunoSEQ multiplex PCR; TCRdb has only the in-frame clones, and not every one. This sample contains about 200,000 clones. Sequencing was carried out using PBMCs. These receptors were collected from a boy aged 5-17 years in good health and CMV-seronegative. The CDR3 runs from the conserved cysteine through the conserved F or W.

j_call	v_call	cdr3_aa
TRBJ2-3	TRBV13	CASSWAGRSTDTQYF
TRBJ1-1	TRBV19	CASKQQGSTEAFF
TRBJ2-5	TRBV6-6	CASSFPGGGGPGYF
TRBJ1-2	TRBV11-2	CASSELTDTNYGYTF
TRBJ1-1	TRBV4-1	CASRGTGQGALSGWYGTEAFF
TRBJ1-4	TRBV7-9	CASIPLARGEKLFF
TRBJ1-1	TRBV15	CATSSHHSPNTEAFF
TRBJ2-3	TRBV28	CASTGQGADTQYF
TRBJ2-7	TRBV5-1	CASSLSGPPYEQYF
TRBJ2-7	TRBV28	CASSHVLKPYEQYF
TRBJ2-3	TRBV5-1	CASSLAGGFTDTQYF
TRBJ1-6	TRBV7-2	CASSQRWGGSSPLHF
TRBJ2-3	TRBV7-9	CASSWGRGDVDTQYF
TRBJ1-2	TRBV27	CASSFRREGLNGYTF
TRBJ2-5	TRBV4-1	CASSQDEARFETQYF
TRBJ2-1	TRBV7-3	CASSFERGNEQFF
TRBJ1-1	TRBV7-8	CASSPGWSGDTEAFF
TRBJ2-2	TRBV5-8	CASSLGLMGTGGTGELFF
TRBJ2-7	TRBV11-2	CASSLVGDNYEQYF
TRBJ2-2	TRBV2	CASIGGRNTGELFF
TRBJ2-7	TRBV15	CATSEGAGGPTEQYF
TRBJ1-2	TRBV27	CASRQGFWGSNYGYTF
TRBJ2-7	TRBV4-1	CASSQGPHPTGPQYF
TRBJ2-3	TRBV6-1	CASSELPSGPPDTQYF
TRBJ1-4	TRBV28	CASSSRDRSNEKLFF
TRBJ1-1	TRBV7-2	CASSPPGSTGRNTEAFF
TRBJ2-7	TRBV7-9	CASRRPQGPAYEQYF
TRBJ2-7	TRBV7-9	CASSLVAGGPHEQYF
TRBJ1-1	TRBV9	CASSLWTEDSEAFF
TRBJ2-3	TRBV29-1	CSPSSPTGYTQYF
TRBJ1-1	TRBV27	CASSLAYREIGNTEAFF
TRBJ2-3	TRBV7-2	CASSYKAGDTDTQYF
TRBJ2-5	TRBV5-1	CASSPGQLGETQYF
TRBJ1-5	TRBV19	CASSKEAGPQHF
TRBJ1-4	TRBV9	CASSPGEGGNEKLFF
TRBJ2-7	TRBV27	CASSLASGGLGEQYF
TRBJ1-1	TRBV4-1	CASSGGLVGDREAFF
TRBJ2-7	TRBV2	CASRPMGQVLGEQYF
TRBJ1-2	TRBV27	CASSPGQGDGYTF
TRBJ2-7	TRBV7-2	CASSLGQTSSYEQYF
TRBJ2-3	TRBV11-2	CASSPGREVTQYF
TRBJ2-7	TRBV5-5	CASSRTEGYEQYF
TRBJ2-5	TRBV30	CAWRRTGEGSKETQYF
TRBJ1-1	TRBV14	CASSPQMNTEAFF
TRBJ1-1	TRBV4-1	CASGVSGGGNPEAFF
TRBJ1-1	TRBV29-1	CSGAGSNTEAFF
TRBJ2-7	TRBV6-6	CASTTGGYEQYF
TRBJ2-7	TRBV6-5	CASSPPHNTGEQYF
TRBJ1-3	TRBV5-1	CASSPGGRAGNTIYF
TRBJ1-2	TRBV4-1	CASRGLDREKGDGGYTF
TRBJ2-7	TRBV10-3	CAISEPGQGSPSEQYF